This T cell receptor beta chain stems from a study of blood T cell repertoires in COVID-19. Study details: Specimens from acute and convalescent COVID-19 originated in the United States, Italy and Spain. T cells, B-cell-depleted T cells, or PBMCs supplied cDNA or gDNA.

Original processing notes: Estimation of nucleated cell counts was performed using reference gene primer amplification. Generated by immunoSEQ multiplex PCR, the TCRdb table keeps only in-frame clones and is missing some. That table supplies the V and J calls and clone size; D and trimming were determined from the DNA. Altogether roughly 250,000 clones are present, roughly 91% being singletons, with the ten largest covering under 0.95%. Trimming cost V 1 base and J 3 bases, with 10 bases left between them. Germline assignment: CDR1 MNHNS and CDR2 SASEGT. The CDR3 sequence is 15 residues long. The specimen sequenced was peripheral blood. V gene TRBV6-1 combines with J gene TRBJ1-3; D is ambiguous. The source is a man younger than 45 with acute or convalescent COVID-19. The CDR3 bases are TGTGCCAGCAGTGAAGTACACGGGGTTGGAAACACCATATATTTT. It translates to CASSEVHGVGNTIYF.